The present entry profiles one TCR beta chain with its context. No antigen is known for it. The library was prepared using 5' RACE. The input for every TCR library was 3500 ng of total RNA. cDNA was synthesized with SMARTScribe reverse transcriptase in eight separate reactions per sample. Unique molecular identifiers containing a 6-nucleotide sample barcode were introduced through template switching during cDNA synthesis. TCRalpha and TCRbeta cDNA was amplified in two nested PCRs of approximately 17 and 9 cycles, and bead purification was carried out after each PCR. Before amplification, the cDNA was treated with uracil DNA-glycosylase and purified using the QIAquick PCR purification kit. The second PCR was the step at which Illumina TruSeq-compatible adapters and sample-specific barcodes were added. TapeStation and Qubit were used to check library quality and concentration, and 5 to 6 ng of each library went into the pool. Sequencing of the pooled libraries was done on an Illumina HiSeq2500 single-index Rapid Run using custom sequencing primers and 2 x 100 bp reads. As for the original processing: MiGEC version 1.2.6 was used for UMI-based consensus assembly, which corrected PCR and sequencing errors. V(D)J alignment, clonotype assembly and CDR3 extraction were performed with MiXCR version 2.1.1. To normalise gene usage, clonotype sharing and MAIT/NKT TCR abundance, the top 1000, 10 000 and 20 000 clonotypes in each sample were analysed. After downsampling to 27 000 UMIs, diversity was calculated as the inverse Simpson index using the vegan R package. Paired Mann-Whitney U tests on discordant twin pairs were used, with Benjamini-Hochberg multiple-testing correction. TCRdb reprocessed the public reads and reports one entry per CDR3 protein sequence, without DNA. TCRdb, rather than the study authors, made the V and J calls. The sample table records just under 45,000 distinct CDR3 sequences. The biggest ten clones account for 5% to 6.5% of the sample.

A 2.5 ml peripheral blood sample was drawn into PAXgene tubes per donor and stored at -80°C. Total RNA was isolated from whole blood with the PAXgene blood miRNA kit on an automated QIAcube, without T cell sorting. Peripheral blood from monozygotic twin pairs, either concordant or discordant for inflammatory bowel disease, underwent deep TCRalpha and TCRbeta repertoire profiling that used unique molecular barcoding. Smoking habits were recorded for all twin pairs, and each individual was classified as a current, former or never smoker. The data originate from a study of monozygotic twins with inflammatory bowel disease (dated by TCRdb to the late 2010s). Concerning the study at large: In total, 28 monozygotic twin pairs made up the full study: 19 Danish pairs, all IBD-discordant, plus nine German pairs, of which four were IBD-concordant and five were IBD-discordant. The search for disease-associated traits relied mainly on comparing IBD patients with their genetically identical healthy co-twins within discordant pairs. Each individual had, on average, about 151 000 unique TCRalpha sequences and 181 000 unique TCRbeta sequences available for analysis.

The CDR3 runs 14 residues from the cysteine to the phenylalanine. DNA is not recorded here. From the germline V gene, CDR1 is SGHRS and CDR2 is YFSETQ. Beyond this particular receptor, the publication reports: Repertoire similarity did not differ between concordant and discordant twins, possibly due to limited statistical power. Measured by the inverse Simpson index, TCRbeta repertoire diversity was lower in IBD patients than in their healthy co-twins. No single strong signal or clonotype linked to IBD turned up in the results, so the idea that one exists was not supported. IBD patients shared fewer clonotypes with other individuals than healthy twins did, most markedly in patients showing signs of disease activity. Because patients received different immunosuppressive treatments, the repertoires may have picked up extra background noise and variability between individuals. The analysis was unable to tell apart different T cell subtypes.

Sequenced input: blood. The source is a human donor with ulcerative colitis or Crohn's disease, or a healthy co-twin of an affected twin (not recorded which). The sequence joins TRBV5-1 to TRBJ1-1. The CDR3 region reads CASKWGQEGTEAFF.